These 5 T cell receptor beta chains originate from one sample sequenced in a study of cytomegalovirus exposure and HLA in healthy donors. Profiled with immunoSEQ multiplex PCR; TCRdb holds only in-frame clones, not every one. The sample consists of about 44,000 clones, 80% to 95% of them appearing once. Source material: PBMCs. The receptors stem from a young woman in good health and CMV-seronegative.

The chain combines TRBV6-1 with TRBJ2-1, with 7 bases that match TRBD1. J was trimmed by 3 bases and V by 4 bases; bases with no gene match: 12. Per germline, CDR1 MNHNS and CDR2 SASEGT. This CDR3 spans 17 amino acids. CDR3 sequence: CASSVYKGAGYYNEQFF. The DNA for the CDR3 is TGTGCCAGCAGTGTCTACAAGGGGGCAGGGTACTACAATGAGCAGTTCTTC.

The J gene is TRBJ1-4, the V gene TRBV7-8, with D maybe TRBD1 (6 bases). CDR3 size: 19 residues. The germline V and J ends were trimmed by 5 bases and 0 bases, with 22 bases remaining between them. CDR1 is SGHVS and CDR2 is FQNEAQ in the germline V gene. CDR3 protein: CASSTNIDRRAATNEKLFF. CDR3 nucleotide sequence: TGTGCCAGCAGCACCAATATCGACAGGAGAGCTGCAACTAATGAAAAACTGTTTTTT.

The CDR3 DNA reads TGTGCCAGCATAGGAGGCCTGGGAGCTGGAAACACCATATATTTT. Translated: CASIGGLGAGNTIYF. The chain carries TRBV28 and TRBJ1-3; D uncertain. Germline loops: CDR1 MDHEN, CDR2 SYDVKM. With 7 bases removed from V and 2 bases from J, the gap between germline ends came to 15 bases. The CDR3 covers 15 residues.

The chain links TRBV7-3 to TRBJ2-1; the match to TRBD1 covers 7 bases. V was clipped by 2 bases and J by 6 bases; unmatched bases: 7. The CDR3 totals 15 residues. Germline CDR1 SGHTA, CDR2 FQGTGA. The CDR3 DNA reads TGTGCCAGCAGCTTAGGCCGACAGGGTAGCAATGAGCAGTTCTTC. It is translated as CASSLGRQGSNEQFF.

The chain combines TRBV11-3 with TRBJ2-7; the D gene is possibly TRBD1 (5 bases). This CDR3 is built from 15 residues. Germline V gene lookup returns CDR1 SGHNT and CDR2 YENEEA. Trimming took off 1 base at V and 0 bases at J, with 10 bases between the two ends. This CDR3 reads CASSLAPDSSYEQYF. The CDR3 DNA reads TGTGCCAGCAGCTTAGCTCCCGACAGCTCCTACGAGCAGTACTTC. Combining the CDR3 with reference TRBV11-3 and TRBJ2-7 gives the whole variable domain EAGVVQSPRYKIIEKKQPVAFWCNPISGHNTLYWYLQNLGQGPELLIRYENEEAVDDSQLPKDRFSAERLKGVDSTLKIQPAELGDSAVYLCASSLAPDSSYEQYFGPGTRLTVT.